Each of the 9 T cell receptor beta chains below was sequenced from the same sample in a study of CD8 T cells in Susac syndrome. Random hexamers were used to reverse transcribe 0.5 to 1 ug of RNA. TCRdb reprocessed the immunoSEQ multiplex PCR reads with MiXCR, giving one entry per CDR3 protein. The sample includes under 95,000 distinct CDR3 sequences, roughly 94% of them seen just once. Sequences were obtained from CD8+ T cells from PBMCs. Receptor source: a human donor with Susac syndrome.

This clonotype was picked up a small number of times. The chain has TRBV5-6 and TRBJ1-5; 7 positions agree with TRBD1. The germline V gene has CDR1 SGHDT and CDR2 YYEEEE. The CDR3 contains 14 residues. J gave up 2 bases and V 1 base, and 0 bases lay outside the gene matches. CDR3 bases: TGTGCCAGCAGCTTGCAGGGGGGCAATCAGCCCCAGCATTTT. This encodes CASSLQGGNQPQHF.

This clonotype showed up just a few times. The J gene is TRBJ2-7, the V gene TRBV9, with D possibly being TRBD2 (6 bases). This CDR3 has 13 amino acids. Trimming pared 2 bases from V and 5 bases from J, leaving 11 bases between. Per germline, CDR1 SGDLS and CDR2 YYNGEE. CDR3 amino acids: CASSVGRADEQYF. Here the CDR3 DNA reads TGTGCCAGCAGCGTCGGGAGAGCAGACGAGCAGTACTTC.

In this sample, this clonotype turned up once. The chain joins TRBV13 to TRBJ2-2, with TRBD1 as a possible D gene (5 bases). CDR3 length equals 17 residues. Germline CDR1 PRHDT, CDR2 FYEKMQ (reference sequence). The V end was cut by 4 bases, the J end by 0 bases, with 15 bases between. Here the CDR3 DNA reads TGTGCCAGCAGCTACCATACAGGAAACCCGAACACCGGGGAGCTGTTTTTT. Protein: CASSYHTGNPNTGELFF.

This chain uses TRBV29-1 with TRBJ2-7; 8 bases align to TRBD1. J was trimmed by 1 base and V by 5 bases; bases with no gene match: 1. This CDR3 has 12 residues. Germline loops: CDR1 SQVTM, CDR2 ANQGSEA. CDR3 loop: CSVRQGSYEQYF. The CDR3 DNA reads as TGCAGCGTTCGACAGGGGTCCTACGAGCAGTACTTC.

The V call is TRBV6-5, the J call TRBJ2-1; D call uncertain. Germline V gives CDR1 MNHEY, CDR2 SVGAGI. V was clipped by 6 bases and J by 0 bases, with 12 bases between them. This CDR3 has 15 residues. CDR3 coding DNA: TGTGCCAGCAGGCGATACAGAACCTCCTACAATGAGCAGTTCTTC. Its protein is CASRRYRTSYNEQFF.

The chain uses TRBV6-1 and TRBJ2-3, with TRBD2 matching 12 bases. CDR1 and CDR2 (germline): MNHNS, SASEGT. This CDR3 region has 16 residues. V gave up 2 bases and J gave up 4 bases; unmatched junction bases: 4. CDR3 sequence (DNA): TGTGCCAGCAGTGAAAGGCTAGCGGGAGGGGCAGATACGCAGTATTTT. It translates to CASSERLAGGADTQYF.

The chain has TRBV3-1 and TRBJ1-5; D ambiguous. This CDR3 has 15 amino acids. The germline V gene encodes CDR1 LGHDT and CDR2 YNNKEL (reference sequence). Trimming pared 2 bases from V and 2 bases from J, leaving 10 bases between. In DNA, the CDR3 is TGTGCCAGCAGCCAAAGGCCTACGGGCAATCAGCCCCAGCATTTT. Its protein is CASSQRPTGNQPQHF.

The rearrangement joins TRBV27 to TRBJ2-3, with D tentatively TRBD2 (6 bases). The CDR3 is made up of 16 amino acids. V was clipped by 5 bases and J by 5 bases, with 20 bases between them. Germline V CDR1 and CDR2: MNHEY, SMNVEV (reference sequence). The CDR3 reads CASSPTSLFGGDTQYF. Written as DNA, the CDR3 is TGTGCCAGCAGTCCGACTAGTTTGTTTGGGGGAGATACGCAGTATTTT.

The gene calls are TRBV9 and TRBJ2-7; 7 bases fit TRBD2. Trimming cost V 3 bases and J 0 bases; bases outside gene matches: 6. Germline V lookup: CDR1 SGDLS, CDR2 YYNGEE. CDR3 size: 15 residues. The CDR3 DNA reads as TGTGCCAGCAGCGCTTCCGGGACTACCTCCTACGAGCAGTACTTC. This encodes CASSASGTTSYEQYF.